These T cell receptor beta chains were read from a single sample in a study of blood T cell repertoires in COVID-19. TCRdb keeps only in-frame clones here, not all; method: immunoSEQ multiplex PCR. The sample includes around 84,000 clones, 75% to 85% of them seen just once. Material: peripheral blood. These receptor sequences come from a middle-aged woman with active or convalescent COVID-19. Both conserved end residues are part of each CDR3. Each record gives: J gene, clone size, D gene, V gene, CDR3 protein, CDR3 DNA. D genes are given only for firm matches. Clone sizes are given selectively: once, few, many, or a class where the clone is expanded.

TRBJ1-2 - - TRBV2 CASSVGGPLGYTF TGTGCCAGCAGTGTGGGGGGGCCGCTTGGCTACACCTTC
TRBJ2-7 - - TRBV27 CASSFLRTHSWEQYF TGTGCCAGCAGTTTCTTACGGACACACTCCTGGGAGCAGTACTTC
TRBJ2-7 - TRBD1 TRBV5-1 CASSPTSGTGLTYEQYF TGCGCCAGCAGCCCTACCTCCGGGACAGGGTTGACCTACGAGCAGTACTTC
TRBJ2-7 - TRBD2 TRBV3-1/TRBV3-2 CASSRLSLAGEEQYF TGTGCCAGCAGCCGTTTAAGTCTAGCGGGGGAAGAGCAGTACTTC
TRBJ2-2 few - TRBV6-6 CAVALGELFF TGTGCCGTAGCTCTCGGGGAGCTGTTTTTT
TRBJ2-2 - - TRBV6-1 CASSEPQGTGELFF TGTGCCAGCAGTGAACCCCAGGGTACCGGGGAGCTGTTTTTT
TRBJ2-7 few TRBD2 TRBV10-3 CAISESIGTSGGYEQYF TGTGCCATCAGTGAGTCAATAGGGACTAGCGGGGGCTACGAGCAGTACTTC
TRBJ2-7 - - TRBV19 CASSNQQGIGYEQYF TGTGCCAGTAGTAACCAACAGGGCATAGGTTACGAGCAGTACTTC
TRBJ2-7 - TRBD2 TRBV28 CASSSGPGTRISYEQYF TGTGCCAGCAGTTCGGGTCCCGGGACTAGGATTTCCTACGAGCAGTACTTC
TRBJ2-7 - TRBD1 TRBV28 CASSLWGTASYEQYF TGTGCCAGCAGTTTATGGGGGACAGCCTCCTACGAGCAGTACTTC
TRBJ1-3 - - TRBV5-8 CASSLSYGNTIYF TGTGCCAGCAGCCTATCATATGGAAACACCATATATTTT
TRBJ2-1 - TRBD1 TRBV7-2 CASSPRQGKLLEQFF TGTGCCAGCAGCCCCAGACAGGGGAAGCTTCTTGAGCAGTTCTTC
TRBJ2-3 - TRBD1 TRBV4-2 CASSQGQGTGDTQYF TGTGCCAGCAGCCAAGGACAGGGTACAGGAGATACGCAGTATTTT
TRBJ1-4 - TRBD1 TRBV4-3 CASSPLDGQVRIPTNEKLFF TGCGCCAGCAGCCCTCTCGATGGACAGGTTAGGATTCCAACTAATGAAAAACTGTTTTTT